The 5 T cell receptor beta chains in this list originate from one sample, sequenced in a study of T cells after yellow fever vaccination. Using its own MiXCR run on the 5' RACE reads, TCRdb lists one record per CDR3 protein. The sample shows some 69,000 distinct CDR3 sequences, approximately 5.9% of them seen only once. Sequencing used CD4+ T cells sorted from PBMCs, obtained roughly 15 days after the first yellow fever vaccination. These TCRs come from a man aged 18-30 years who received the YFV17D yellow fever vaccine.

This clonotype was seen many times. The V call is TRBV12-3 or TRBV12-4, the J call TRBJ1-1; D may be TRBD1 (5 bases). This CDR3 comprises 15 residues. Trimming took off 5 bases at V and 1 base at J, with 14 bases between the two ends. The CDR3 is CASSRWGTANTEAFF. The DNA for the CDR3 is TGTGCCAGCAGTCGCTGGGGGACGGCGAACACTGAAGCTTTCTTT.

This clonotype was seen a few times. The gene calls are TRBV6-4 and TRBJ2-3; D unclear. The germline V and J ends were trimmed by 2 bases and 5 bases, with 14 bases remaining between them. The CDR3 covers 15 residues. Per germline, CDR1 MRHNA and CDR2 SNTAGT. As DNA, the CDR3 is TGTGCCAGCAGTGACCCTGGGCTGACAAGAGATACGCAGTATTTT. Amino acids: CASSDPGLTRDTQYF.

This clonotype was counted at least ten times. V and J are TRBV2 and TRBJ1-1; 8 bases agree with TRBD1. Per the germline V gene, CDR1 is SNHLY and CDR2 is FYNNEI. V shed 6 bases and J 1 base; nucleotides not matched to a gene: 4. The CDR3 has 14 residues. The CDR3 region has the DNA TGTGCCAGCAGCTCCCAGGGGGCGAACACTGAAGCTTTCTTT. It specifies CASSSQGANTEAFF.

This chain uses TRBV19 with TRBJ1-5; D ambiguous. Looked up from germline, CDR1 is LNHDA and CDR2 is SQIVND (reference sequence). V was cut by 2 bases and J by 4 bases, with 9 bases left in between. The CDR3 is made up of 14 amino acids. This CDR3 reads CASSISWENQPQHF. The CDR3 nucleotides read TGTGCCAGTAGTATATCTTGGGAAAATCAGCCCCAGCATTTT.

This clonotype was seen repeatedly, ten times or more. This chain uses TRBV18 with TRBJ2-3, with a possible D match to TRBD2 (6 bases). Germline V gene sequence: CDR1 KGHSH, CDR2 LQKENI. CDR3 length: 17 amino acids. Trimming stripped 3 bases from V and 0 bases from J, with 16 bases between. Here the CDR3 DNA reads TGTGCCAGCTCACCCCCCCCGGGCGGGGTTAGCACAGATACGCAGTATTTT. Translated, it gives CASSPPPGGVSTDTQYF.